One and the same sample provided the 8 T cell receptor beta chains below, sequenced in a study of T cell responses to AZD1222 COVID-19 vaccine. Only in-frame clones appear in the TCRdb table, and some are missing; sequencing was by immunoSEQ multiplex PCR. The sample lists 100,000 to 150,000 clones; roughly 85% were seen once. The sequences come from peripheral blood, collected 28 days after the second dose of the MenACWY control vaccine. Receptor source: an adult who received the MenACWY meningococcal vaccine as a control.

The chain recombines TRBV5-6 with TRBJ2-1; TRBD2 agrees at 7 bases. CDR3 length: 17 amino acids. Losses at the gene ends were 6 bases for V and 7 bases for J; bases not matched to a gene: 19. Germline-derived CDR1 and CDR2 are SGHDT and YYEEEE. CDR3: CASTGGSRDSSLNEQFF. CDR3 DNA: TGTGCCAGCACCGGGGGGAGTCGGGATTCTAGTTTGAATGAGCAGTTCTTC.

This clone was observed once. The chain recombines TRBV24-1 with TRBJ2-1, with D possibly being TRBD1 (6 bases). V lost 0 bases to trimming and J lost 7 bases, with 9 bases between them. From germline, CDR1 is KGHDR and CDR2 SFDVKD. The CDR3 sequence is 14 residues long. The CDR3 DNA is TGTGCCACCAGTGATTTGACAGGGCGAAATGAGCAGTTCTTC. Amino acid sequence: CATSDLTGRNEQFF.

The CDR3 loop reads CSVSPRGLVVEQYF. CDR3 bases: TGCAGCGTTAGCCCCCGGGGACTAGTTGTCGAGCAGTACTTC. V is TRBV29-1 and J is TRBJ2-7; 8 bases map to TRBD2. This CDR3 region has 14 residues. Trimming cost V 5 bases and J 6 bases; bases outside gene matches: 12. Germline-derived CDR1 and CDR2 are SQVTM and ANQGSEA.

V and J are TRBV4-3 and TRBJ2-7, with a tentative D call TRBD2 (6 bases). V was pared by 0 bases and J by 3 bases, with 6 bases between. Germline V CDR1 and CDR2: LGHNA, YSLEER. This CDR3 contains 13 residues. The CDR3 loop reads CASSQEGGYEQYF. The CDR3 nucleotides are TGCGCCAGCAGCCAAGAGGGGGGCTACGAGCAGTACTTC.

The V call is TRBV15, the J call TRBJ1-5, with D tentatively TRBD1 (5 bases). V lost 5 bases and J lost 3, with 5 bases in between. Germline loops: CDR1 LNHNV, CDR2 YYDKDF (reference sequence). CDR3 size: 12 residues. The CDR3 region is CATSGHNQPQHF. In nucleotides, the CDR3 is TGTGCCACCAGCGGACACAATCAGCCCCAGCATTTT.

The chain has TRBV7-2 and TRBJ1-5, with D perhaps TRBD1 (6 bases). The CDR3 is 13 residues long. V was shortened by 2 bases and J by 5 bases, with 7 bases between the two germline ends. From germline, CDR1 is SGHTA and CDR2 FQGNSA. In DNA form, the CDR3 reads TGTGCCAGCAGCTTACGACAGGATCAGCCCCAGCATTTT. Amino acid sequence: CASSLRQDQPQHF.

This clone was observed a handful of times. The CDR3 spells CASRPLNQNYGYTF. As DNA, the CDR3 is TGTGCCAGCAGACCTCTAAACCAGAACTATGGCTACACCTTC. The J gene is TRBJ1-2, the V gene TRBV6-5; D unclear. In germline, CDR1 is MNHEY, CDR2 SVGAGI. This CDR3 contains 14 residues. V dropped 6 bases and J dropped 2 bases, with 13 bases sitting between them.

In the case of this clone: The limits of the CDR3 on the DNA are not certain, so only TCRdb's listed CDR3 is given. Other nucleotide sequences from this sample produce the same CDR3. This CDR3 is CSVGPGSTDTQYF. The chain employs TRBV29-1 and TRBJ2-3. The CDR3 comprises 13 residues, both ends counted. Germline lookup yields CDR1 SQVTM and CDR2 ANQGSEA.